The 7 T cell receptor beta chains listed next were all sequenced from one sample in a study of CD8 T cells in Susac syndrome (dated by TCRdb to the late 2010s). Libraries were built with the immunoSEQ multiplex PCR assay. RNA was extracted using the RNeasy kit, and about 0.45 to 1 microgram was reverse transcribed with random hexamers. TCRdb took the public reads, trimmed them with fastp at Q25, ran MiXCR for clone calling and kept in-frame beta chains. When rows share a CDR3 protein, they turn into one entry using the most common DNA and genes. This sample is represented by about 290,000 distinct CDR3 sequences; over 75% of them were singletons. The ten largest clones represent roughly 0.22% of the sample. Material for sequencing was CD8+ T cells from PBMCs. These receptors originate from a human donor with multiple sclerosis.

The chain carries TRBV6-5 and TRBJ1-2; 7 bases line up with TRBD1. CDR1 and CDR2 from the germline V gene are MNHEY and SVGAGI. With V trimmed by 0 bases and J by 4 bases, 2 bases remained unmatched. The CDR3 extends over 14 amino acids. The CDR3 here is CASSYSAGGYGYTF. The CDR3 region has the DNA TGTGCCAGCAGTTACTCGGCAGGGGGCTATGGCTACACCTTC.

The chain has TRBV27 and TRBJ2-1; 12 bases fit TRBD2. V shed 8 bases and J 12 bases; nucleotides not matched to a gene: 8. This CDR3 region has 13 residues. Germline loops: CDR1 MNHEY, CDR2 SMNVEV (reference sequence). In DNA, the CDR3 is TGTGCCAGCTCTTCCCTAGCGGGAGGGCGGCAGTTCTTC. This codes for CASSSLAGGRQFF.

The chain employs TRBV3-1 and TRBJ2-2, with D perhaps TRBD1 or TRBD2 (5 bases each). CDR3 size: 17 residues. V was shortened by 6 bases and J by 1 base, with 18 bases between the two germline ends. Germline CDR1 LGHDT, CDR2 YNNKEL (reference sequence). In DNA, the CDR3 is TGTGCCAGCAGACAACTACTCGGGACGGTGAACACCGGGGAGCTGTTTTTT. Translated: CASRQLLGTVNTGELFF.

The DNA of the CDR3 is TGTGCCAGCACCCCACTCCTGGGACAGGTGGGTCAGCCCCAGCATTTT. Encoded protein: CASTPLLGQVGQPQHF. V usage is TRBV6-2 or TRBV6-3 and J usage is TRBJ1-5; 8 bases line up with TRBD1. V shed 7 bases and J 6 bases; nucleotides not matched to a gene: 14. Germline loops: CDR1 MNHEY, CDR2 SVGEGT. CDR3 length: 16 residues.

The V gene is TRBV6-1, the J gene TRBJ1-3, with D tentatively TRBD1 (6 bases). Per the germline V gene, CDR1 is MNHNS and CDR2 is SASEGT. The CDR3 runs to 14 residues. Trimming took off 4 bases at V and 9 bases at J, with 16 bases between the two ends. This CDR3 is CASSVGHRRVTIYF. The CDR3 nucleotides are TGTGCCAGCAGTGTGGGACATCGGAGGGTCACCATATATTTT.

The chain employs TRBV29-1 and TRBJ1-1, with TRBD1 matching over 8 bases. Germline CDR1 and CDR2: SQVTM and ANQGSEA. V was pared by 6 bases and J by 6 bases, with 6 bases of the junction left unmatched. This CDR3 spans 12 amino acids. The CDR3 here is CSVTTGVPEAFF. Here the CDR3 DNA reads TGCAGCGTCACGACAGGGGTGCCTGAAGCTTTCTTT.

J is TRBJ2-1 and V is TRBV20-1; D remains unclear. Germline loops: CDR1 DFQATT, CDR2 SNEGSKA (reference sequence). The CDR3 extends over 10 amino acids. V lost 6 bases to trimming and J lost 6 bases, with 6 bases between them. CDR3 nucleotide sequence: TGCAGTGCCACGATCAATGAGCAGTTCTTC. Protein sequence: CSATINEQFF.